This TCR beta chain was captured in a study of T cells in tumors after PD-1 blockade. Overall study: Treatment was either pembrolizumab 200 mg every 3 weeks or cemiplimab 350 mg every 2 weeks. A subset received ongoing vismodegib 150 mg daily alongside anti-PD-1 therapy.

Sequencing was performed with immunoSEQ multiplex PCR; in TCRdb, only in-frame clones are kept and a portion is missing. The sample shows 54,000 or so clones, around 80% of them seen only once. A word on this clone: Its cognate antigen is unknown.

Overall study findings and caveats: About 45% of tumor TCR clonotypes were also found in blood.

The clonotype originates from a human donor with basal cell carcinoma. The starting material was PBMCs, obtained before anti-PD-1 treatment.

The CDR3 sequence is CASSPYQRGGSYNEQFF. The CDR3 DNA is TGTGCCAGTAGCCCCTACCAGCGGGGGGGCAGCTACAATGAGCAGTTCTTC. V gene TRBV19 combines with J gene TRBJ2-1; 10 nucleotides match TRBD2. Germline values: CDR1 LNHDA, CDR2 SQIVND (reference sequence). This CDR3 region has 17 residues. V shed 6 bases and J 3 bases; nucleotides not matched to a gene: 11.